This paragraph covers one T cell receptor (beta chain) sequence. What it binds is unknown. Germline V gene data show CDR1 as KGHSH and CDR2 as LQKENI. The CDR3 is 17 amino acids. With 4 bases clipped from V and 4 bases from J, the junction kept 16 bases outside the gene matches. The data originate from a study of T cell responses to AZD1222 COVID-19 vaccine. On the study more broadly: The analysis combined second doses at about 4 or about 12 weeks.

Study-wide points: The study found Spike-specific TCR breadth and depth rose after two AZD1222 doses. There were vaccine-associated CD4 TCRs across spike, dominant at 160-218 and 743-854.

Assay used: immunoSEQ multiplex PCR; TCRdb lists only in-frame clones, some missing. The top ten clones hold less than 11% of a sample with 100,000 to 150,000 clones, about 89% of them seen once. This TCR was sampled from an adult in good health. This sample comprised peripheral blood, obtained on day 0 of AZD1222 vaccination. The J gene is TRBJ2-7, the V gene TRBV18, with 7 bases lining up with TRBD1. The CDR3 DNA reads TGTGCCAGCTCACGTCCGACAGGCTTAGGGGGCGGTTACGAGCAGTACTTC. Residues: CASSRPTGLGGGYEQYF.